The source of this T cell receptor (beta chain) is a study of shared clonotypes between healthy human individuals. The table lists this clone with a count of one. Positive CCR7 selection of CD45RO-negative cells yielded the naive CD8 cells, and terminally differentiated effector memory CD45RA+ cells were excluded. Germline-derived CDR1 and CDR2 are LNHNV and YYDKDF (reference sequence). J gave up 4 bases and V 2 bases, and 8 bases lay outside the gene matches. This CDR3 has 18 residues. Assay runs were performed at deep level. Profiled with immunoSEQ multiplex PCR; TCRdb holds only in-frame clones, not every one. Altogether hundreds of thousands of clones are present, around 90% being singletons, with the ten largest covering 24%.

V usage is TRBV15 and J usage is TRBJ2-1; 13 bases match TRBD2. Sequences were obtained from naive CD8+ T cells sorted from blood. This TCR was sampled from a man under 40 in good health. The CDR3, as DNA: TGTGCCACCAGCAGAAGGACTAGCGGGAGTTTAAGATACAATGAGCAGTTCTTC. Protein: CATSRRTSGSLRYNEQFF.